The 18 T cell receptor beta chains presented below share a single source sample, sequenced in a study of OX40 agonist ivuxolimab in advanced cancers. Assay used: immunoSEQ multiplex PCR; TCRdb lists only in-frame clones, some missing. The repertoire includes tens of thousands of clones, roughly 87% of them detected once, and about 1.3% sits in the top ten. The sequences come from CD4+ or CD8+ T cells sorted from blood, collected in a trial of the OX40 agonist ivuxolimab. These receptors were collected from an adult with an advanced solid tumor such as melanoma, head and neck, liver or kidney cancer.

The rearrangement joins TRBV5-1 to TRBJ2-1; a weak D match, TRBD2 (6 bases). The CDR3 consists of 15 residues. Trimming removed 0 bases at V and 8 bases at J, with 15 bases between. CDR1 and CDR2 from the germline V gene are SGHRS and YFSETQ. The DNA for the CDR3 is TGCGCCAGCAGCTTGGCTCCCACTCCGGGAGATGAGCAGTTCTTC. Protein: CASSLAPTPGDEQFF. Based on the CDR3 plus reference TRBV5-1 and TRBJ2-1, the full variable domain is KAGVTQTPRYLIKTRGQQVTLSCSPISGHRSVSWYQQTPGQGLQFLFEYFSETQRNKGNFPGRFSGRQFSNSRSEMNVSTLELGDSALYLCASSLAPTPGDEQFFGPGTRLTVL.

This clone occurred once. The V gene is TRBV18, the J gene TRBJ1-1, with unresolved D. This CDR3 has 13 residues. Trimming shortened V by 7 bases and J by 0 bases, and 9 bases separated the two germline ends. Per the germline V gene, CDR1 is KGHSH and CDR2 is LQKENI. CDR3 amino acids: CASFSGLNTEAFF. CDR3 DNA sequence: TGTGCCAGCTTCTCTGGTTTGAACACTGAAGCTTTCTTT.

The V call is TRBV5-8, the J call TRBJ1-5; D is unclear. Germline V gives CDR1 SGHTS, CDR2 YDEGEE. This CDR3 contains 14 residues. V was pared by 4 bases and J by 0 bases, with 8 bases between. DNA for the CDR3: TGTGCCAGCAGCAGGGCCTATAGCAATCAGCCCCAGCATTTT. Amino acids: CASSRAYSNQPQHF.

Remarks on this clone: Compared with germline, one end of the junction differs, possibly owing to a read error. V and J are TRBV6-1 and TRBJ2-7, with 10 nucleotides matching TRBD1. The CDR3 contains 14 residues. CDR1 is MNHNS and CDR2 is SASEGT in the germline V gene. CDR3 region: CASSAQSGTGAYDF. The DNA of the CDR3 is TGTGCCAGCAGTGCCCAATCCGGGACAGGGGCCTATGACTTC.

Note on this clone: This sample includes further DNA sequences coding for the same CDR3. The rearrangement joins TRBV7-9 to TRBJ2-3, with no clear D. V was clipped by 5 bases and J by 5 bases, with 5 bases between them. This CDR3 spans 11 amino acids. CDR1 SEHNR and CDR2 FQNEAQ come from the germline V gene (reference sequence). CDR3 amino acids: CASSPQDTQYF. Here the CDR3 DNA reads TGTGCCAGCAGCCCGCAAGATACGCAGTATTTT.

J is TRBJ2-6 and V is TRBV30; D is possibly TRBD2 (5 bases). The CDR3 extends over 19 amino acids. Germline V gene sequence: CDR1 GTSNPN, CDR2 SVGIG (reference sequence). The V and J ends lost 2 bases and 0 bases respectively, with 20 bases between them. CDR3 bases: TGTGCCTGGAGTTCTGGCGCGGGCGGGCTGTCCTCTGGGGCCAACGTCCTGACTTTC. Encoded protein: CAWSSGAGGLSSGANVLTF.

This clone came up a few times. This chain links TRBV30 with TRBJ2-3; possible D gene TRBD1, 5 bases. With 0 bases removed from V and 4 bases from J, the gap between germline ends came to 5 bases. The CDR3 length is 12 residues. Germline values: CDR1 GTSNPN, CDR2 SVGIG (reference sequence). As DNA, the CDR3 is TGTGCCTGGAGTGTAGGGGCAGATACGCAGTATTTT. Translated, it gives CAWSVGADTQYF.

The V and J genes are TRBV5-1 and TRBJ2-5; 10 positions agree with TRBD2. The CDR3 length is 17 residues. With 0 bases clipped from V and 2 bases from J, the junction kept 7 bases outside the gene matches. Germline V gives CDR1 SGHRS, CDR2 YFSETQ. The CDR3 DNA is TGCGCCAGCAGCTTGGCCCAAAGGACTAGCGGACAAGAGACCCAGTACTTC. It is translated as CASSLAQRTSGQETQYF.

The sample holds one count of this clone. The chain combines TRBV2 with TRBJ1-2; no reliable D call. The CDR3 consists of 15 residues. Germline V gives CDR1 SNHLY, CDR2 FYNNEI. Trimming shortened V by 1 base and J by 7 bases, and 16 bases separated the two germline ends. CDR3: CASSEVLRTSVGYTF. The DNA for the CDR3 is TGTGCCAGCAGTGAAGTATTGAGGACCTCGGTTGGCTACACCTTC.

The rearrangement uses TRBV9 and TRBJ2-3; 10 bases are a match to TRBD1. The CDR3 sequence is 15 residues long. J was trimmed by 3 bases and V by 4 bases; bases with no gene match: 5. Looked up from germline, CDR1 is SGDLS and CDR2 is YYNGEE. CDR3 DNA sequence: TGTGCCAGCAGCCCGGGACAGGGGAAAACAGATACGCAGTATTTT. The encoded protein is CASSPGQGKTDTQYF.

In regard to this clone: A read error may produce the germline difference seen at one junction end. The V and J genes are TRBV7-2 and TRBJ2-2, with 11 bases that match TRBD2. Germline CDR1 and CDR2: SGHTA and FQGNSA. The CDR3 is 15 amino acids. This chain's CDR3 is CASSLAGGNTGELFF. The CDR3 DNA is TGTGCCAGCAGCCTAGCGGGGGGGAACACCGGGGAGCTGTTTTTT.

In its sample, this clone was seen once. This rearrangement joins TRBV6-5 to TRBJ1-4; the match to TRBD1 covers 8 bases. Germline CDR1 MNHEY, CDR2 SVGAGI. The CDR3 has 15 amino acids. V lost 6 bases, J lost 8 bases, and 11 bases stayed unmatched. The CDR3 DNA sequence: TGTGCCAGCAGCTCCAGGACAGGGCCTCACGAAAAACTGTTTTTT. Translation gives CASSSRTGPHEKLFF.

The chain joins TRBV5-4 to TRBJ1-4; maybe TRBD1 (6 bases). This CDR3 contains 13 residues. V was trimmed by 1 base and J by 8 bases, leaving 9 bases between them. In germline, CDR1 is SGHNT, CDR2 YYREEE (reference sequence). The CDR3, as DNA: TGTGCCAGCAGCTTGAAAGGGGGGGAAAAACTGTTTTTT. This encodes CASSLKGGEKLFF.

Remarks on this clone: The same CDR3 arises from other DNA sequences in this sample as well. J is TRBJ2-1 and V is TRBV18; 7 bases are a match to TRBD2. In germline, CDR1 is KGHSH, CDR2 LQKENI. V dropped 1 base and J dropped 0; count of bases not matched to a gene: 0. CDR3 length: 15 residues. The DNA for the CDR3 is TGTGCCAGCTCACCACTAGCGGGCTCCTACAATGAGCAGTTCTTC. It encodes CASSPLAGSYNEQFF.

This rearrangement joins TRBV9 to TRBJ1-4; D is unclear. The CDR3 sequence is 13 residues long. V gave up 3 bases and J gave up 10 bases, with 13 bases separating them. The germline V gene has CDR1 SGDLS and CDR2 YYNGEE. Written as DNA, the CDR3 is TGTGCCAGCAGCGCCCACAGCGAGGGAAAACTGTTTTTT. Translating gives CASSAHSEGKLFF.

The V gene is TRBV6-4, the J gene TRBJ2-5, with 7 bases identical to TRBD1. Germline V gene lookup returns CDR1 MRHNA and CDR2 SNTAGT. Losses at the gene ends were 6 bases for V and 5 bases for J; bases not matched to a gene: 9. CDR3 length equals 14 residues. CDR3 loop: CASRATTGKETQYF. The CDR3 DNA follows: TGTGCCAGCAGGGCAACGACAGGGAAGGAGACCCAGTACTTC.

The genes are TRBV19 and TRBJ2-3; D possibly matches TRBD1 or TRBD2 (5 bases each). Germline-derived CDR1 and CDR2 are LNHDA and SQIVND (reference sequence). V was clipped by 6 bases and J by 1 base, with 11 bases between them. CDR3 size: 14 residues. The DNA of the CDR3 is TGTGCCAGTAGCCCCGGGGCCCGCACAGATACGCAGTATTTT. This sequence encodes CASSPGARTDTQYF.

A single count supports this clone. V gene TRBV5-8 combines with J gene TRBJ1-4; the match to TRBD1 covers 11 bases. The CDR3 runs 15 residues. V shed 3 bases and J 7 bases; nucleotides not matched to a gene: 5. Germline loops: CDR1 SGHTS, CDR2 YDEGEE. CDR3 sequence (DNA): TGTGCCAGCAGCTCTAGCGGGACAGGGGGTGAAAAACTGTTTTTT. This encodes CASSSSGTGGEKLFF.